These T cell receptor beta chains were read from a single sample in a study of T cell responses to AZD1222 COVID-19 vaccine. The data were produced by immunoSEQ multiplex PCR, yet TCRdb's version contains in-frame clones alone and is incomplete. Among 130,000 or so clones listed, more than 85% were seen once. The sequenced sample was peripheral blood, obtained 28 days after the second AZD1222 dose. The receptors were gathered from an adult who received the AZD1222 COVID-19 vaccine. Both conserved end residues are part of each CDR3. A D gene is named only where the DNA matches it firmly. The listing skips clone size in some rows; elsewhere it reads once, few, many or a size class.

cdr3_nt	cdr3_aa	clone_size	d_call	j_call	v_call
TGTGCCAGCAGTTCGGACACGAACACTGAAGCTTTCTTT	CASSSDTNTEAFF	.	.	TRBJ1-1	TRBV2
TGCAGCGTTGCGAGGATGAACACTGAAGCTTTCTTT	CSVARMNTEAFF	.	.	TRBJ1-1	TRBV29-1
TGTGCCAGCAGTGACCCCACGAGGGTCACCTCGGCCGGTTATAGCAATCAGCCCCAGCATTTT	CASSDPTRVTSAGYSNQPQHF	.	.	TRBJ1-5	TRBV2
TGCGCCAGCAGCCAAGCCAGGCCGAACACTGAAGCTTTCTTT	CASSQARPNTEAFF	.	.	TRBJ1-1	TRBV4-3
TGTGCCAGCAGCGCCATCGGGACTAGCGGGAATGAGCAGTTCTTC	CASSAIGTSGNEQFF	.	TRBD2	TRBJ2-1	TRBV9
TGCAGCGTCAGGCCATTTGAAGCTTTCTTT	CSVRPFEAFF	.	.	TRBJ1-1	TRBV29-1
TGTGCCAGCAGCCAGGGGAATCAGCCCCAGCATTTT	CASSQGNQPQHF	once	.	TRBJ1-5	TRBV4-2
TGCGCCAGCAGCCAAGGGACCGGATTTGGGAGCACTGAAGCTTTCTTT	CASSQGTGFGSTEAFF	.	.	TRBJ1-1	TRBV4-3
TGTGCCAGCAGTGAACAACTTTCTGGAGCTTTCTTT	CASSEQLSGAFF	.	.	TRBJ1-1	TRBV6-1
TGTGCCAGCCGGCTGAGGACGGTTAGCAATCAGCCCCAGCATTTT	CASRLRTVSNQPQHF	.	.	TRBJ1-5	TRBV2
TGTGCCATCAGTGAACCGACAGGGATAGGCACTGAAGCTTTCTTT	CAISEPTGIGTEAFF	.	TRBD1	TRBJ1-1	TRBV10-3
TGTGCCAGCAGCTTATTTTCGACAACAGGGAGTCCAGAGACCCAGTACTTC	CASSLFSTTGSPETQYF	.	.	TRBJ2-5	TRBV7-8
TGTGCCAGCAGCCACCTATACGGACTTAACACAGATACGCAGTATTTT	CASSHLYGLNTDTQYF	.	.	TRBJ2-3	TRBV3-1/TRBV3-2
TGTGCCAGCAGTTACTCCCCAGGCGGAATCACAGATACGCAGTATTTT	CASSYSPGGITDTQYF	.	.	TRBJ2-3	TRBV6-5
TGTGCCACCAGCAGCCCGGCAGACACCCGGGACAGGGAGGACGTACGGTTTTTT	CATSSPADTRDREDVRFF	once	TRBD1	TRBJ1-4	TRBV15
TGTGCCAGCAGCGTAGGGCCCGCCCTTAGCGCGAACACCGGGGAGCTGTTTTTT	CASSVGPALSANTGELFF	.	.	TRBJ2-2	TRBV9
TGCGCCAGCAGCGAGGGGACAGGGGGACAGCCCCAGCATTTT	CASSEGTGGQPQHF	few	TRBD1	TRBJ1-5	TRBV5-1